A selection of T cell receptor beta chains follows, all from one sample in a study of shared clonotypes between healthy human individuals. The table came from immunoSEQ multiplex PCR; TCRdb's copy has only in-frame clones and leaves some out. The table records nearly 1 million clones, around three quarters of them present only once. The sample was memory CD4+ T cells sorted from blood. These receptors came from a man younger than 30 in good health. Both conserved end residues are part of each CDR3. Fields, in order: D gene, V gene, J gene, clone size, CDR3 DNA, CDR3 protein. D genes are given only for firm matches. Some rows have no size entry. The others give once, few or many, or a class for an expanded clone.

.	TRBV28	TRBJ1-2	few	TGTGCCAGCAGGCTAAACCGAGGGCATGGCTACACCTTC	CASRLNRGHGYTF
TRBD1	TRBV19	TRBJ1-5	.	TGTGCCAGTAGTGGGACAGGGGGAAATCAGCCCCAGCATTTT	CASSGTGGNQPQHF
.	TRBV2	TRBJ1-5	.	TGTGCCAGCACCCGAGAAAACAATCAGCCCCAGCATTTT	CASTRENNQPQHF
.	TRBV30	TRBJ1-4	once	TGTGCCTGGAGTCCTAGCAGTGAAAAACTGTTTTTT	CAWSPSSEKLFF
.	TRBV5-1	TRBJ2-3	.	TGCGCCAGCAGCTTGGAGACTAGTACCGCAGATACGCAGTATTTT	CASSLETSTADTQYF
.	TRBV7-9	TRBJ2-3	few	TGTGCCAGCAGCTGGCTGGGCAGCGGGCTCACAGATACGCAGTATTTT	CASSWLGSGLTDTQYF
.	TRBV5-6	TRBJ2-7	.	TGTGCCAGCAGCTTGCGCTTGACAGGCATCTCCTACGAGCAGTACTTC	CASSLRLTGISYEQYF
.	TRBV6-1	TRBJ1-5	.	TGTGCCAGCAGGGGTGACTCATATAGCAATCAGCCCCAGCATTTT	CASRGDSYSNQPQHF
TRBD1	TRBV7-7	TRBJ2-7	.	TGTGCTAGCAGCTCCGGGACAGGCGGGTACGAGCAGTACTTC	CASSSGTGGYEQYF
.	TRBV6-5	TRBJ2-1	.	TGTGCCAGCAGTGCAAGCTCCTACAATGAGCAGTTCTTC	CASSASSYNEQFF
TRBD2	TRBV9	TRBJ2-5	.	TGTGCCAGCAGTTGGCGGGAGAAAGAGACCCAGTACTTC	CASSWREKETQYF
.	TRBV9	TRBJ2-7	once	TGTGCCAGCAGCGTAAAGGGGGGAGGAGGCGACGAGCAGTACTTC	CASSVKGGGGDEQYF
TRBD2	TRBV5-1	TRBJ2-7	.	TGCGCCAGCAGCTTGAGCGGGGGGTCCTACGAGCAGTACTTC	CASSLSGGSYEQYF
.	TRBV4-1	TRBJ2-7	.	TGCGCCAGCAGCCCCAGCCTTGAGTTTGAGCAGTACTTC	CASSPSLEFEQYF
.	TRBV6-1	TRBJ1-3	.	TGTGCCAGCAGTGAAGCGCTTCTGGGGACGATTAGAAACACCATATATTTT	CASSEALLGTIRNTIYF
TRBD1	TRBV18	TRBJ2-7	.	TGTGCCAGCTCACAGACAGGGGGTGACTCCTACGAGCAGTACTTC	CASSQTGGDSYEQYF
TRBD1	TRBV10-3	TRBJ1-5	.	TGTGCCATCAGTGAGTCTCGAGGACAGGGAAACAATCAGCCCCAGCATTTT	CAISESRGQGNNQPQHF
TRBD1	TRBV28	TRBJ2-7	.	TGTGCCAGCAGTCCCCTTGGACAGGGACTTATTCACTCCTACGAGCAGTACTTC	CASSPLGQGLIHSYEQYF
.	TRBV30	TRBJ1-5	few	TGTGCCTGGTTACAGGTAGTGCGCAATCAGCCCCAGCATTTT	CAWLQVVRNQPQHF
TRBD1	TRBV7-8	TRBJ1-5	.	TGTGCCAGCAGCTGGGACAGGGCAATCAATCAGCCCCAGCATTTT	CASSWDRAINQPQHF
TRBD2	TRBV2	TRBJ2-7	.	TGTGCCAGCAGTGACGGTATTAGCGGGGGGGCCCAAGAGCAGTACTTC	CASSDGISGGAQEQYF
TRBD1	TRBV5-1	TRBJ1-4	.	TGCGCCAGCAGCTCACGGGACAGGAATGAAAAACTGTTTTTT	CASSSRDRNEKLFF
TRBD2	TRBV5-1	TRBJ2-1	.	TGCGCCAGCAGCTCGAGAGCCGGGACTAGCGGGAGCAATGAGCAGTTCTTC	CASSSRAGTSGSNEQFF
TRBD2	TRBV5-1	TRBJ2-1	few	TGCGCCAGCAGCTTGGATGCGGGAGGGCCTTCTCCCTACAATGAGCAGTTCTTC	CASSLDAGGPSPYNEQFF
.	TRBV5-6	TRBJ1-2	.	TGTGCCAGCAGCCCGGAGGGCGGGCCCCGGGACTATGGCTACACCTTC	CASSPEGGPRDYGYTF
.	TRBV5-6	TRBJ2-3	many	TGTGCCAGCAGCTTGAAGGGGGTAGATACGCAGTATTTT	CASSLKGVDTQYF
TRBD1	TRBV29-1	TRBJ2-5	once	TGCAGCGTACGACAGGGGGCTGAGACCCAGTACTTC	CSVRQGAETQYF
.	TRBV9	TRBJ2-3	.	TGTGCCAGCAGCGTCCGAATGGCCGATACGCAGTATTTT	CASSVRMADTQYF
.	TRBV28	TRBJ2-7	.	TGTGCCAGCAGTTTATACAGGTCCTTCTCCTACGAGCAGTACTTC	CASSLYRSFSYEQYF
.	TRBV7-8	TRBJ2-5	.	TGTGCCAGCAGCCACGAACAGAAAGAGACCCAGTACTTC	CASSHEQKETQYF
TRBD1	TRBV2	TRBJ2-1	.	TGTGCCAGCAGTGTAGGGGGCCGATCCTACAATGAGCAGTTCTTC	CASSVGGRSYNEQFF
TRBD2	TRBV11-2	TRBJ2-1	.	TGTGCCAGCAGCTCACCCGGGACTAGCGGGGGGTCCTACAATGAGCAGTTCTTC	CASSSPGTSGGSYNEQFF
.	TRBV19	TRBJ2-2	.	TGTGCCAGTAGAGTTGCCGGGGAGCTGTTTTTT	CASRVAGELFF
.	TRBV25-1	TRBJ1-2	.	TGTGCCAGCAGTGATGTCCATAACTATGGCTACACCTTC	CASSDVHNYGYTF
.	TRBV7-9	TRBJ1-1	.	TGTGCCAGCAGCTTATGGAAAGGATCTGTCGACACTGAAGCTTTCTTT	CASSLWKGSVDTEAFF
.	TRBV7-9	TRBJ2-5	once	TGTGCCAGCAGCCCCGGAGATGTCCAGTACTTC	CASSPGDVQYF
TRBD1	TRBV5-4	TRBJ1-2	.	TGTGCCAGCACTGGGACAGGGGTTAACTATGGCTACACCTTC	CASTGTGVNYGYTF
.	TRBV30	TRBJ2-1	once	TGTGCCTGGAGGTTCTACAATGAGCAGTTCTTC	CAWRFYNEQFF
.	TRBV5-6	TRBJ2-2	few	TGTGCCAGCAGCGCGGGACAAATCACCGGGGAGCTGTTTTTT	CASSAGQITGELFF
.	TRBV18	TRBJ1-1	.	TGTGCCAGCTCACCGCTCAGGGTTGGCACTGAAGCTTTCTTT	CASSPLRVGTEAFF
TRBD1	TRBV19	TRBJ1-2	.	TGTGCCAGTAGTAGGACAGGGGTGAACTATGGCTACACCTTC	CASSRTGVNYGYTF
.	TRBV25-1	TRBJ2-2	.	TGTGCCAGCAGCCTCACCGGGGAGCTGTTTTTT	CASSLTGELFF
TRBD1	TRBV18	TRBJ2-7	.	TGTGCCAGCTCACGGGGACAGGGATTATACGAGCAGTACTTC	CASSRGQGLYEQYF
.	TRBV30	TRBJ1-6	.	TGTGCCTGGGTGTCACAGCAAGATTCACCCCTCCACTTT	CAWVSQQDSPLHF
TRBD2	TRBV5-1	TRBJ2-2	.	TGCGCCAGCAGCGGCGGACTAGCGGGGACCGGGGAGCTGTTTTTT	CASSGGLAGTGELFF
TRBD2	TRBV2	TRBJ2-3	.	TGTGCCAGCAGTGAATGGGCTAGCGGCCCGGAAGATACGCAGTATTTT	CASSEWASGPEDTQYF
.	TRBV5-6	TRBJ2-3	few	TGTGCCAGCAGCTTGGATAGCACAGATACGCAGTATTTT	CASSLDSTDTQYF
.	TRBV4-1	TRBJ1-3	once	TGCGCCAGCAGCCAAGGTCCCGGGGAAAGCTCTGGAAACACCATATATTTT	CASSQGPGESSGNTIYF
TRBD1	TRBV5-1	TRBJ1-1	.	TGCGCCAGCAGCTTGGGGACAGGGGCATGGACTGAAGCTTTCTTT	CASSLGTGAWTEAFF
TRBD2	TRBV14	TRBJ2-2	once	TGTGCCAGCAGCCCTCCGGGCGGGGGACTAGCGGGGGCCGGGGAGCTGTTTTTT	CASSPPGGGLAGAGELFF
.	TRBV28	TRBJ2-7	few	TGTGCCAGCAGTCCCAAGAACAGGGTAAAAGCTCAGTACTTC	CASSPKNRVKAQYF
.	TRBV7-3	TRBJ2-6	few	TGTCAGCGACCTACCTTCTGGGCCAACGTCCTGACTTTC	CQRPTFWANVLTF
.	TRBV21-1	TRBJ2-7	.	TGTGCCAGCAGCAAACTGACAGGGGGCAGATGTTACGAGCAGTACTTC	CASSKLTGGRCYEQYF
.	TRBV6-1	TRBJ2-7	.	TGTGCCAGCAGGCCGCGGATACCACCCTACGAGCAGTACTTC	CASRPRIPPYEQYF